The clone carrying this T cell receptor beta chain occurred a few times. This sample stems from a study of patients and donors after allogeneic stem cell transplantation. TCRdb re-analysed the RT-PCR reads in MiXCR, keeping a single row per CDR3 protein. Here the sample spans fewer than 500,000 distinct CDR3 sequences, under 20% being singletons. The CDR3 is 14 residues long. The ends were cut back, 9 bases at V and 2 bases at J, with 17 bases in the middle. Germline lookup yields CDR1 MNHNS and CDR2 SASEGT. The receptor comes from a human donor who was either an allogeneic HSCT recipient or a stem cell or donor lymphocyte infusion donor (not recorded which). It is not recorded whose cells these are; they may come from a transplant donor. This chain connects TRBV6-1 to TRBJ2-7; possibly TRBD1 or TRBD2 for D (5 bases each). Sample: blood, either unsorted or a sorted T cell fraction (not recorded which). The CDR3: CASKPGTATYEQYF. Here the CDR3 DNA reads TGTGCCAGTAAACCCGGGACGGCAACCTACGAGCAGTACTTC.